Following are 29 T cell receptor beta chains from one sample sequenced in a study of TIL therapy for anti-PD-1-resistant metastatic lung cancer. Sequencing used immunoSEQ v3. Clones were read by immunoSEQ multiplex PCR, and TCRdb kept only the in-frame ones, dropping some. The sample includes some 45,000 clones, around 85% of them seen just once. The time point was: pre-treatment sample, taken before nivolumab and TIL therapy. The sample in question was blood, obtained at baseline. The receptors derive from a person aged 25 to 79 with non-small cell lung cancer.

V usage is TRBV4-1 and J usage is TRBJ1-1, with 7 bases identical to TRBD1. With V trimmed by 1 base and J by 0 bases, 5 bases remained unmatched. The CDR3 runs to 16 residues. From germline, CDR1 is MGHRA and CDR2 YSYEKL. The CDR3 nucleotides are TGCGCCAGCAGCCAAGGGGGACAGCCCCTGAACACTGAAGCTTTCTTT. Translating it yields CASSQGGQPLNTEAFF.

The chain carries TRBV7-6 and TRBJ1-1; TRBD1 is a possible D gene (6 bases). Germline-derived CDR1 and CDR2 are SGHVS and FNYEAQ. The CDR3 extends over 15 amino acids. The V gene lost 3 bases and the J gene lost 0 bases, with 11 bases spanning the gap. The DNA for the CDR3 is TGTGCCAGCAGCTTGGGCAGGGGCCTGAACACTGAAGCTTTCTTT. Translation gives CASSLGRGLNTEAFF.

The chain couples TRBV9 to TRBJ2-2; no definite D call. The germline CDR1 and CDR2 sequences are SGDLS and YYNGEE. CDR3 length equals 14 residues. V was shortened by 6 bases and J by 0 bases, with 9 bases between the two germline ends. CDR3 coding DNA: TGTGCCAGCACCATAACACCGAACACCGGGGAGCTGTTTTTT. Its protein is CASTITPNTGELFF.

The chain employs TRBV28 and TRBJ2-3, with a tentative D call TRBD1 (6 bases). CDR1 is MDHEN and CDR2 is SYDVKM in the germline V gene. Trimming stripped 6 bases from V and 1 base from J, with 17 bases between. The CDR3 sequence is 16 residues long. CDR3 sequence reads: CASSLRGFYGTDTQYF. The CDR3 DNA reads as TGTGCCAGCAGCCTCAGGGGTTTTTATGGCACAGATACGCAGTATTTT.

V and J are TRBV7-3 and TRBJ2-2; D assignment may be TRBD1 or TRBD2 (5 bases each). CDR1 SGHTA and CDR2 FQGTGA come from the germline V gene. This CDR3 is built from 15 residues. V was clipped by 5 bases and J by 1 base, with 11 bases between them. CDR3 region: CASSPNGGNTGELFF. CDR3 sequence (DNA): TGTGCCAGCAGCCCAAATGGGGGGAACACCGGGGAGCTGTTTTTT. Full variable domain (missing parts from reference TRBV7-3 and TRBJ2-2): GAGVSQTPSNKVTEKGKYVELRCDPISGHTALYWYRQSLGQGPEFLIYFQGTGAADDSGLPNDRFFAVRPEGSVSTLKIQRTERGDSAVYLCASSPNGGNTGELFFGEGSRLTVL.

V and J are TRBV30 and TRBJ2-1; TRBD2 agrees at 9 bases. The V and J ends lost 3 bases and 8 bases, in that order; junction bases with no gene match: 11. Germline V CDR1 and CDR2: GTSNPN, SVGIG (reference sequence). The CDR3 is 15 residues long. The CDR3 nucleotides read TGTGCCTGGAGCGCGACTAGCGGCGTAACAGATGAGCAGTTCTTC. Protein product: CAWSATSGVTDEQFF. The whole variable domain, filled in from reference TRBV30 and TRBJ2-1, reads SQTIHQWPATLVQPVGSPLSLECTVEGTSNPNLYWYRQAAGRGLQLLFYSVGIGQISSEVPQNLSASRPQDRQFILSSKKLLLSDSGFYLCAWSATSGVTDEQFFGPGTRLTVL.

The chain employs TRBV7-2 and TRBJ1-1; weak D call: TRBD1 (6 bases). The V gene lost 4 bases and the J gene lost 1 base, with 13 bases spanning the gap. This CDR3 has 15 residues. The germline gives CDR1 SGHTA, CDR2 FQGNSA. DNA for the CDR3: TGTGCCAGCAGCTCCGTACAGGGTGCGAACACTGAAGCTTTCTTT. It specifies CASSSVQGANTEAFF.

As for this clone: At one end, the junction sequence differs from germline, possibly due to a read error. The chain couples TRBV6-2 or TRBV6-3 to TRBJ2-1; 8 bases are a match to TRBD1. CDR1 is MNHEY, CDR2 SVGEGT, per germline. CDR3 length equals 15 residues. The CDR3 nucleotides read TGTGCCAGCAGCTACTCCCACTTGGACAGGGTTGAGCAGTTCTTC. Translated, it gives CASSYSHLDRVEQFF.

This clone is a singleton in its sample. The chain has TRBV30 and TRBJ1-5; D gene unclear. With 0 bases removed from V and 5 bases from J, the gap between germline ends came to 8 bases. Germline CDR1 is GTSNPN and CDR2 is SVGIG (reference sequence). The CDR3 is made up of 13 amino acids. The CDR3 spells CAWSVGRDQPQHF. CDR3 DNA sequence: TGTGCCTGGAGTGTAGGTAGGGATCAGCCCCAGCATTTT.

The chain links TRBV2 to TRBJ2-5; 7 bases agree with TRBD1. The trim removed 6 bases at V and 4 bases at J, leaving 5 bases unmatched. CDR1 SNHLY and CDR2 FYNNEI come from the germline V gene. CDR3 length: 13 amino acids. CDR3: CASRQGQIETQYF. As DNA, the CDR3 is TGTGCCAGCAGGCAGGGACAGATAGAGACCCAGTACTTC.

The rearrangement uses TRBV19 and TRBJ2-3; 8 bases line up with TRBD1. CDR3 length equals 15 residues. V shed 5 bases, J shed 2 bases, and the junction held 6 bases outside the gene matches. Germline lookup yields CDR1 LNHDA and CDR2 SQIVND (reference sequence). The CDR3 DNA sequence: TGTGCCAGTAGTCCCGACAGGGGATTCACAGATACGCAGTATTTT. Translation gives CASSPDRGFTDTQYF.

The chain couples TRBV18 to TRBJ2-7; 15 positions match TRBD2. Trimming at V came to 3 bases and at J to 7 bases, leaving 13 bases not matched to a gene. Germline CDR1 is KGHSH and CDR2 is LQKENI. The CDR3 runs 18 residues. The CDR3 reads CASSPGLAGGLVAGEQYF. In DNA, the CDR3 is TGTGCCAGCTCACCCGGACTAGCGGGAGGGCTTGTAGCGGGGGAGCAGTACTTC.

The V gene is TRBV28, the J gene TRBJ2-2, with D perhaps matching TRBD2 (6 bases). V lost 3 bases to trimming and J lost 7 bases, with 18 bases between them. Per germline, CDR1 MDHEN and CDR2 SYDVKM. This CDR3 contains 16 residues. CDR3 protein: CASSFSLAPGVGELFF. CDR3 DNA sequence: TGTGCCAGCAGTTTCTCGCTAGCCCCGGGGGTCGGGGAGCTGTTTTTT.

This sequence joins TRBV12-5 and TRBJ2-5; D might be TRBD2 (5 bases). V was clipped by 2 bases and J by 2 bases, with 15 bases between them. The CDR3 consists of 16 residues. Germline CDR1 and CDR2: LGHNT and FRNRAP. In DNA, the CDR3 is TGTGCTAGTGGTTTGCCCGGAGGAAAAAGTCAAGAGACCCAGTACTTC. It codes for CASGLPGGKSQETQYF. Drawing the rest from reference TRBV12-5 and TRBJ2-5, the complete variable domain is DARVTQTPRHKVTEMGQEVTMRCQPILGHNTVFWYRQTMMQGLELLAYFRNRAPLDDSGMPKDRFSAEMPDATLATLKIQPSEPRDSAVYFCASGLPGGKSQETQYFGPGTRLLVL.

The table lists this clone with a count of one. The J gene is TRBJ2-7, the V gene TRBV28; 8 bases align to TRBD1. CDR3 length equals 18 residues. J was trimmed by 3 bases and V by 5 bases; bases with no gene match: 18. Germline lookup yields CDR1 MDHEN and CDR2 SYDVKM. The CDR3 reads CASSPRTGWRGAFYEQYF. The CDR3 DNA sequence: TGTGCCAGCAGTCCCCGGACAGGGTGGAGGGGGGCTTTCTACGAGCAGTACTTC.

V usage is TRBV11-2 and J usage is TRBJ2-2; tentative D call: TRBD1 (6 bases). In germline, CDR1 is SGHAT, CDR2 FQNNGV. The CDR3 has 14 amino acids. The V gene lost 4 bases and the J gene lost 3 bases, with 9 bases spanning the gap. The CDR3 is CASSSGQYTGELFF. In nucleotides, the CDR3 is TGTGCCAGCAGCTCAGGACAGTACACCGGGGAGCTGTTTTTT.

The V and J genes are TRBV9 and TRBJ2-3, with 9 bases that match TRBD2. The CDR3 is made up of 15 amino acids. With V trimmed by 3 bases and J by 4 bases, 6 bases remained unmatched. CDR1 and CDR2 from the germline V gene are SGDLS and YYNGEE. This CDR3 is CASSASGKKSDTQYF. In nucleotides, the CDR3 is TGTGCCAGCAGCGCTAGCGGGAAAAAATCAGATACGCAGTATTTT.

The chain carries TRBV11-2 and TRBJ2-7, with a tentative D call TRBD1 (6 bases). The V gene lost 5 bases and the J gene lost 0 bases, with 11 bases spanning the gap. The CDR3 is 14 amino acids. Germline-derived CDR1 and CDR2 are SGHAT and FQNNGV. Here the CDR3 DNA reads TGTGCCAGCAGCGAAACAGGGTTCTCCTACGAGCAGTACTTC. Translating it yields CASSETGFSYEQYF.

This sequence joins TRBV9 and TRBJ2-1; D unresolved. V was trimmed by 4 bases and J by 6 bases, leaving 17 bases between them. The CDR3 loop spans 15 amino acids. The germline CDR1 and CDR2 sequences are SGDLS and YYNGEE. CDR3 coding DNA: TGTGCCAGCAGCCCTCGTAAGAGTAGGTCCAATGAGCAGTTCTTC. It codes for CASSPRKSRSNEQFF. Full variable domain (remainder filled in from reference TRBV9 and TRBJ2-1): DSGVTQTPKHLITATGQRVTLRCSPRSGDLSVYWYQQSLDQGLQFLIQYYNGEERAKGNILERFSAQQFPDLHSELNLSSLELGDSALYFCASSPRKSRSNEQFFGPGTRLTVL.

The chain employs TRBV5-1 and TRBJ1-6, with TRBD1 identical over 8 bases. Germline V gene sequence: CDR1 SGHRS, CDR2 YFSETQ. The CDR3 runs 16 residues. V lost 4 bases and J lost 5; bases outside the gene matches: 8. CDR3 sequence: CASSPRPTGDNSPLHF. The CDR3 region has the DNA TGCGCCAGCAGCCCCCGCCCGACAGGGGATAATTCACCCCTCCACTTT.

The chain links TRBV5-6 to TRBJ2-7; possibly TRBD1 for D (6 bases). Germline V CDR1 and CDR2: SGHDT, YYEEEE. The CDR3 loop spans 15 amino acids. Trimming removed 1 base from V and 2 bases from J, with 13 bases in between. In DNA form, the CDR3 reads TGTGCCAGCAGCTTGTCACAGGGATGGCCCTACGAGCAGTACTTC. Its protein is CASSLSQGWPYEQYF. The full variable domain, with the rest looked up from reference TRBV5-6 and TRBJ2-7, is DAGVTQSPTHLIKTRGQQVTLRCSPKSGHDTVSWYQQALGQGPQFIFQYYEEEERQRGNFPDRFSGHQFPNYSSELNVNALLLGDSALYLCASSLSQGWPYEQYFGPGTRLTVT.

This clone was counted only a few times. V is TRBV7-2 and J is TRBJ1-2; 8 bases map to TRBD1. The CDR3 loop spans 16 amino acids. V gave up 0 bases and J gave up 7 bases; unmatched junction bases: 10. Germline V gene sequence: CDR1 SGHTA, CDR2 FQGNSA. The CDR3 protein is CASSLAPGGLQSGYTF. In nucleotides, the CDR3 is TGTGCCAGCAGCTTAGCCCCAGGGGGCCTGCAGTCTGGCTACACCTTC.

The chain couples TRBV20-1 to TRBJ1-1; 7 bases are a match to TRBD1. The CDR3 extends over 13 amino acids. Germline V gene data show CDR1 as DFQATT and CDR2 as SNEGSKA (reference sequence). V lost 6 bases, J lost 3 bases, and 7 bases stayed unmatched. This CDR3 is CSASPGGDTEAFF. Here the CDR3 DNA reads TGCAGTGCCAGTCCAGGGGGAGACACTGAAGCTTTCTTT.

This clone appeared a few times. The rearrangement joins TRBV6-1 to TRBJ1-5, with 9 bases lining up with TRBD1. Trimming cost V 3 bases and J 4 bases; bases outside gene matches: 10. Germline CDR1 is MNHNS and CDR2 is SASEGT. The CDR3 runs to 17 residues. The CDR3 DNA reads TGTGCCAGCAGTGATGCTGTTGGACAGGGGTTAAATCAGCCCCAGCATTTT. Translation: CASSDAVGQGLNQPQHF.

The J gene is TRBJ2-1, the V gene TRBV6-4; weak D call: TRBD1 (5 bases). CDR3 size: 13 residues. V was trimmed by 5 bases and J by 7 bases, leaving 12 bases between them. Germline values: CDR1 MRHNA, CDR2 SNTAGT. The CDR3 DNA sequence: TGTGCCAGCAGTCCCGACAGCTGGAATGAGCAGTTCTTC. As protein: CASSPDSWNEQFF.

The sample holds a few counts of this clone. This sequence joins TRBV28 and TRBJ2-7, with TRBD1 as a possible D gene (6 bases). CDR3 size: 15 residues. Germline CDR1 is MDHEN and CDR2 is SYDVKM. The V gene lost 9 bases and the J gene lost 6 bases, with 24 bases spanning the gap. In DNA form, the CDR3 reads TGTGCCAGTCCTACAGGGAAAGGGGCCCTTGGCGAGCAGTACTTC. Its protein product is CASPTGKGALGEQYF.

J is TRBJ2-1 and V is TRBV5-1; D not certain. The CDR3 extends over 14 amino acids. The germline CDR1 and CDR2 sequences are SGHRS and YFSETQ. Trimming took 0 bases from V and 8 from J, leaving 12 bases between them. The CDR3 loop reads CASSLATPSDEQFF. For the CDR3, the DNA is TGCGCCAGCAGCTTGGCAACCCCCAGCGATGAGCAGTTCTTC. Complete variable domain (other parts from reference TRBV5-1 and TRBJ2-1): KAGVTQTPRYLIKTRGQQVTLSCSPISGHRSVSWYQQTPGQGLQFLFEYFSETQRNKGNFPGRFSGRQFSNSRSEMNVSTLELGDSALYLCASSLATPSDEQFFGPGTRLTVL.

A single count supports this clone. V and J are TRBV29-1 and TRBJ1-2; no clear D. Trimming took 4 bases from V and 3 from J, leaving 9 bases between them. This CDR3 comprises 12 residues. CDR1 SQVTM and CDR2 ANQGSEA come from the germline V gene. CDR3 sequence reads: CSVGRSDYGYTF. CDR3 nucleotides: TGCAGCGTTGGCAGGTCGGACTATGGCTACACCTTC.

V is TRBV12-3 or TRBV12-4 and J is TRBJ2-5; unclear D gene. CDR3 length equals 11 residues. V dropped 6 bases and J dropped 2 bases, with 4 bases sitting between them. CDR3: CASRAQETQYF. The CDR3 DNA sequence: TGTGCCAGCAGAGCTCAAGAGACCCAGTACTTC.